This T cell receptor beta chain appears in the sequencing data of a study of blood T cell repertoires in COVID-19. Looking at the study overall: From T cells, B-cell-depleted T cells, or PBMCs came the material, which was cDNA or gDNA.

Study members were between roughly 18 and 89 years old and lived in some 22 US regions. Clones were sequenced by immunoSEQ multiplex PCR, and TCRdb holds only the in-frame ones, with some missing. The profile shows about 280,000 clones, less than 85% of them singletons. The CDR3 loop spans 19 amino acids. With V trimmed by 1 base and J by 2 bases, 14 bases remained unmatched. From germline, CDR1 is SEHNR and CDR2 FQNEAQ (reference sequence). The sample consisted of PBMCs or T cells enriched from blood (not recorded which). This sequence originates from a woman aged 50 to 65 who had recovered from COVID-19. V is TRBV7-9 and J is TRBJ2-3; 8 positions match TRBD2. Here the CDR3 DNA reads TGTGCCAGCAGCTTAGTGGCGAGCGGGAGATTGTGGAACACAGATACGCAGTATTTT. The encoded protein is CASSLVASGRLWNTDTQYF.